What follows describes a single T cell receptor (beta chain). Measured with immunoSEQ multiplex PCR; TCRdb has only the in-frame clones, and not every one. Of 250,000 to 300,000 clones in the sample, 87% were seen once. This specimen comes from a study of blood T cell repertoires in COVID-19. Germline V gene sequence: CDR1 SGHVS, CDR2 FQNEAQ. V shed 0 bases and J shed 7 bases, with 18 bases lying between them. The length of the CDR3 is 16 residues. Sequencing was done on a sample of peripheral blood. The gene calls are TRBV7-8 and TRBJ1-2; D gene unclear. The TCR sequence derives from a woman between 50 and 59 years old who had recovered from COVID-19. CDR3 nucleotides: TGTGCCAGCAGCTTAGCGCGGATAGTCTCCCGGGGTGGCTACACCTTC. Its protein product is CASSLARIVSRGGYTF.